A selection of T cell receptor beta chains follows, all from one sample in a study of shared clonotypes between healthy human individuals. Libraries were prepared by immunoSEQ multiplex PCR; TCRdb keeps only in-frame clonotypes and omits some of them. This table has some 790,000 clones, roughly two thirds appearing once. The material sequenced was memory CD4+ T cells sorted from blood. The receptors here all came from a woman in her twenties or thirties in good health. Each CDR3 is given with its conserved first and last residue. D genes are given only for firm matches. Clone size, where shown, is once, few, many, or a class for clones that have expanded.

D | J | V | size | DNA | CDR3
NA | TRBJ2-1 | TRBV7-2 | NA | TGTGCCAGCAGCTTAGTCCTAGAGCTCAATGAGCAGTTCTTC | CASSLVLELNEQFF
NA | TRBJ2-3 | TRBV19 | NA | TGTGCCAGTAGTATAGGTACTCCGGGATGGGATACGCAGTATTTT | CASSIGTPGWDTQYF
NA | TRBJ1-2 | TRBV28 | NA | TGTGCCAGCAGTTTTGGTAGGGTACAATATGGCTACACCTTC | CASSFGRVQYGYTF
NA | TRBJ2-7 | TRBV7-3 | NA | TGTGCCAGCAGCTTAGGGCCCCTCGAGCAGTACTTC | CASSLGPLEQYF
NA | TRBJ2-1 | TRBV23-1 | few | TGCGCCAGCACCCAAACAGGTTCTTGGAGATTAGGTGAGCAGTTCTTC | CASTQTGSWRLGEQFF
TRBD1 | TRBJ1-2 | TRBV27 | NA | TGTGCCAGCAGTTTATCTCCGGACAGGGTCGGCGGCTACACCTTC | CASSLSPDRVGGYTF
NA | TRBJ2-1 | TRBV19 | NA | TGTGCCAGTAGTAGCCTATACAGGGCTCCGGCGAATGAGCAGTTCTTC | CASSSLYRAPANEQFF
NA | TRBJ2-7 | TRBV7-2 | NA | TGTGCCAGCAGCCGCGACCGCCGAGGGAGTTACGAGCAGTACTTC | CASSRDRRGSYEQYF
NA | TRBJ2-7 | TRBV5-8 | NA | TGTGCCAGCAGCTTACGGATAGAGTCGTACGAGCAGTACTTC | CASSLRIESYEQYF
TRBD1 | TRBJ1-5 | TRBV19 | NA | TGTGCCAGTAGTGGGACAGAAGATCAGCCCCAGCATTTT | CASSGTEDQPQHF
NA | TRBJ2-1 | TRBV7-9 | NA | TGTGCCAGCAGCTCCACCTTAAGCAAGGACAATGAGCAGTTCTTC | CASSSTLSKDNEQFF
TRBD2 | TRBJ2-1 | TRBV28 | once | TGTGCCAGCGGACTACTAGCGGGAGGACTGAATGAGCAGTTCTTC | CASGLLAGGLNEQFF
TRBD1 | TRBJ2-2 | TRBV12-5 | NA | TGTGCTAGTGGTCGTACACACAGGGGAACCGGGGAGCTGTTTTTT | CASGRTHRGTGELFF
TRBD1 | TRBJ1-1 | TRBV28 | NA | TGTGCCAGTCGACAGGGGTGGAACACTGAAGCTTTCTTT | CASRQGWNTEAFF
NA | TRBJ2-7 | TRBV14 | NA | TGTGCCAGCAGCCAAGTGAAGAGAAACTACGAGCAGTACTTC | CASSQVKRNYEQYF
NA | TRBJ2-3 | TRBV19 | few | TGTGCCAGTAGTATTGGACTCTACACAGATACGCAGTATTTT | CASSIGLYTDTQYF
TRBD1 | TRBJ1-2 | TRBV28 | NA | TGTGCCAGCAGTCCACCGACAGGGGTTCGGGGCTACACCTTC | CASSPPTGVRGYTF
NA | TRBJ2-7 | TRBV6-5 | once | TGTGCCAGCAGCCTCCTGACTAGTTCCGAGCAGTACTTC | CASSLLTSSEQYF
TRBD2 | TRBJ2-1 | TRBV7-9 | NA | TGTGCCAGCAGTAGGACTAGCGGCCACCTTTACAATGAGCAGTTCTTC | CASSRTSGHLYNEQFF
NA | TRBJ2-7 | TRBV5-1 | NA | TGCGCCAGCAGCCGGGGACCGCCCTACGAGCAGTACTTC | CASSRGPPYEQYF
NA | TRBJ1-5 | TRBV2 | NA | TGTGCCAGCAGCGCAGGGCTCAATCAGCCCCAGCATTTT | CASSAGLNQPQHF
TRBD1 | TRBJ2-7 | TRBV29-1 | NA | TGCAGCGTCCCTGGACAGGGGGCCTACGAGCAGTACTTC | CSVPGQGAYEQYF